A selection of T cell receptor beta chains follows, all from one sample in a study of graft-versus-host responses after intestinal transplantation. The antigens of these receptors remain unknown. Clones were read by immunoSEQ multiplex PCR, and TCRdb kept only the in-frame ones, dropping some. Among roughly 89,000 clones, about 93% were seen once, and the ten largest hold 0.15% to 0.2%. Sequenced here: unstimulated CD4+ T cells sorted from spleen or lymph node cells, sampled before intestinal transplant. The receptors derive from a human donor who received an intestinal transplant. Both conserved end residues are part of each CDR3. Each record gives: J gene, V gene, D gene, clone size, CDR3 DNA, CDR3 protein. The D gene is left open where the match is weak. Expanded clones are given a class, and other clones once, few, many or no size at all.

>TRBJ2-7|TRBV7-2|.|.
TGTGCCAGCAGCTTTCCTCCTCTATACGAGCAGTACTTC
CASSFPPLYEQYF
>TRBJ2-3|TRBV7-2|.|.
TGTGCCAGCAGCTTATCCCCGGCAGTGGGCAGCGGTACAGATACGCAGTATTTT
CASSLSPAVGSGTDTQYF
>TRBJ1-5|TRBV6-5|TRBD1|.
TGTGCCAGCAGTTACTCGCCAGGGGGCGGTCAGCCCCAGCATTTT
CASSYSPGGGQPQHF
>TRBJ2-7|TRBV6-6|.|once
TGTGCCAGCAGTACCGGGCTAGCGCGGAGGGTTGACGAGCAGTACTTC
CASSTGLARRVDEQYF
>TRBJ2-7|TRBV5-1|TRBD2|.
TGCGCCAGCTCGACTAGCGGGAGGACGCGGGAGCAGTACTTC
CASSTSGRTREQYF
>TRBJ2-1|TRBV9|.|.
TGTGCCAGCAGCGAAAGGGGGGGCCGTAACAGGCATGAGCAGTTCTTC
CASSERGGRNRHEQFF
>TRBJ2-5|TRBV5-4|.|.
TGTGCCAGCAGCTTGGGCCTAGAAGAGACCCAGTACTTC
CASSLGLEETQYF
>TRBJ2-7|TRBV5-4|TRBD1|.
TGTGCCAGCAGCTCTATTGGGGACAGCTACGAGCAGTACTTC
CASSSIGDSYEQYF
>TRBJ2-7|TRBV13|.|once
TGTGCCAGCAGCGTCGTCTACGAGCAGTACTTC
CASSVVYEQYF
>TRBJ1-2|TRBV4-3|.|.
TGCGCCAGCAGCCAAGCCCCTGGGGCTGGCTACACCTTC
CASSQAPGAGYTF
>TRBJ2-7|TRBV5-4|.|.
TGTGCCAGCAGCTTGGCAACGGGGAACGAGCAGTACTTC
CASSLATGNEQYF
>TRBJ2-3|TRBV7-9|.|.
TGTGCCAGCTCGCGGGCTAGCACAGATACGCAGTATTTT
CASSRASTDTQYF
>TRBJ1-2|TRBV7-2|TRBD1|.
TGTGCCAGCAGCTTTATACAGGGGGCCGGCTACACCTTC
CASSFIQGAGYTF
>TRBJ1-1|TRBV9|.|once
TGTGCCAGCAGCCGCCGGGGGTCGCAGCACACTGAAGCTTTCTTT
CASSRRGSQHTEAFF
>TRBJ1-4|TRBV9|.|.
TGTGCCAGCAGCGTAGGGGGGGGTGGAGGTGTGGGTGAAAAACTGTTTTTT
CASSVGGGGGVGEKLFF